This TCR beta chain was sequenced in a study of sequential checkpoint blockade in melanoma. Across the study: Randomization was 1:1 between first-line nivolumab→ipilimumab and ipilimumab→nivolumab. Maintenance nivolumab came after either treatment sequence.

V dropped 5 bases and J dropped 3; count of bases not matched to a gene: 7. Germline loops: CDR1 SEHNR, CDR2 FQNEAQ (reference sequence). This CDR3 is built from 15 residues. The treatment denotes: randomized to nivolumab then ipilimumab (arm A) or the reverse (arm B). Patients had received no earlier DNA-damaging chemotherapy. The repertoire was sequenced with immunoSEQ multiplex PCR; TCRdb's copy has only in-frame clones and lacks some. Of over 25,000 clones in the sample, approximately 77% were seen once. Material: CD8+ T cells sorted from blood (inferred from file names), obtained from a patient given nivolumab and ipilimumab in sequence. The chain uses TRBV7-9 and TRBJ1-3; 7 nucleotides match TRBD1. The source of this sequence is a human donor with melanoma. The CDR3 is CASSQETGDGNTIYF. The CDR3 DNA sequence: TGTGCCAGCAGCCAAGAAACAGGGGATGGAAACACCATATATTTT.